The rows below give T cell receptor beta chains drawn from one sample of a study of blood T cells in healthy people across ages. TCRdb processed the 5' RACE reads anew with MiXCR; each CDR3 protein has one entry. The sample carries approximately 800,000 distinct CDR3 sequences, around a quarter recorded once. The same data also contributed to another study, on T cells of mothers and their children.

Material: blood. The receptors were gathered from a boy aged 5-17 years in good health. The CDR3 runs from the conserved cysteine through the conserved F or W.

cdr3_aa j_call v_call
CSARPKIYFQETQYF TRBJ2-5 TRBV20-1
CASSLASGPYGYTF TRBJ1-2 TRBV12-3/TRBV12-4
CASSTISYEQYF TRBJ2-7 TRBV5-1
CSASVSGNSYNEQFF TRBJ2-1 TRBV20-1
CASSGRTGAGYTF TRBJ1-2 TRBV6-5
CASSQRGTDTQYF TRBJ2-3 TRBV4-2
CASSQGGLQETQYF TRBJ2-5 TRBV4-1
CASSFAGGNTDTQYF TRBJ2-3 TRBV27
CASNQGGRNGYTF TRBJ1-2 TRBV6-5
CASSLFSTSGSSYEQYF TRBJ2-7 TRBV5-6
CASSSLSSTNYGYTF TRBJ1-2 TRBV6-2/TRBV6-3
CASQGQGKGFYEQYF TRBJ2-7 TRBV2
CSVDIWGGNEQFF TRBJ2-1 TRBV29-1
CASSQDRETVLYEQYF NA TRBV3-1
CSARKAGGGGETQYF TRBJ2-5 TRBV29-1
CASSHGFEAFF TRBJ1-1 TRBV3-1
CSVHYTGSETQYF TRBJ2-5 TRBV29-1
CASSFEGRNEQFF TRBJ2-1 TRBV28
CSVDFAGGVQETQYF TRBJ2-5 TRBV29-1
CASSPSPRWGEQYF TRBJ2-7 TRBV12-3/TRBV12-4
CAVRDTPNTGELFF TRBJ2-2 TRBV2
CASSIPGQGWNEQFF TRBJ2-1 TRBV6-6
CASSQGLREQYF TRBJ2-7 TRBV4-1
CASSPHPTSGSGYEQYF TRBJ2-7 TRBV27
CASFYGRADTQYF TRBJ2-3 TRBV7-9
CASSFQGRDQETQYF TRBJ2-5 TRBV5-1
CASSPRDRSYSNQPQHF TRBJ1-5 TRBV7-2
CSAPGPKNIQYF TRBJ2-4 TRBV20-1
CASSQDWGEYNEQFF TRBJ2-1 TRBV4-1
CASSLARGYHNEQFF TRBJ2-1 TRBV7-6
CASRPAGLVLGEQFF TRBJ2-1 TRBV19
CSARDRSQGARETQYF TRBJ2-5 TRBV20-1
CASSWAAKNIQYF TRBJ2-4 TRBV27
CASSLGRGDKNIQHF TRBJ2-4 TRBV5-1
CAISESQDTYEQYF TRBJ2-7 TRBV10-3
CSARFREDYGYTF TRBJ1-2 TRBV20-1
CSLQRRQGGMNTEAFF TRBJ1-1 TRBV20-1
CASSVLGGTGGTDTQYF TRBJ2-3 TRBV9
CASSYVGGNTGELFF TRBJ2-2 TRBV6-6
CASSYDGTYTF TRBJ1-2 TRBV13
CASAGTSGSYEQYF TRBJ2-7 TRBV27
CASSRLQGPPYEQYF TRBJ2-7 TRBV4-3
CASSSPPMNTEAFF TRBJ1-1 TRBV6-2/TRBV6-3
CASSPETGGTEAFF TRBJ1-1 TRBV18
CASSPGGAGVRETQYF TRBJ2-5 TRBV5-1
CASSLQGSTNQPQHF TRBJ1-5 TRBV12-3/TRBV12-4
CASSPPRGGRETQYF TRBJ2-5 TRBV4-1
CASSRLRGLLSGANVLTF TRBJ2-6 TRBV7-2
CASSPTDRGYTGELFF TRBJ2-2 TRBV18
CASSTPGRPNEKLFF TRBJ1-4 TRBV7-6
CSDTAGDSYNEQFF TRBJ2-1 TRBV29-1
CASSPVRGSEAFF TRBJ1-1 TRBV7-9
CASSHLGQGAGNIQYF TRBJ2-4 TRBV4-1
CSVPGQGRETQYF TRBJ2-5 TRBV29-1
CASSLSQGESPLHF TRBJ1-6 TRBV7-6
CASSTSRAFNTDTQYF TRBJ2-3 TRBV3-1
CASSLGAVMYF TRBJ2-4 TRBV11-2
CSALKGPILETQYF TRBJ2-5 TRBV20-1